This T cell receptor beta chain stems from a study of blood T cells in healthy people across ages. Study-level findings and limits: While age rose, TCR beta diversity per million T cells dropped in a roughly linear way. Reliance upon unsorted PBMCs precluded definitive naive versus antigen-experienced comparison.

This clonotype was seen repeatedly, ten times or more. Its target is not known. This CDR3 has 10 residues. V was clipped by 9 bases and J by 5 bases, with 6 bases between them. Germline CDR1 reads SGHVS; CDR2 reads FNYEAQ. The authors drew around 9.3 milliliters of peripheral blood from each donor. A sample-barcoded 5' primer and a J-beta primer mix were used in a second PCR of roughly 6 to 11 cycles. TCRdb re-analysed the 5' RACE reads in MiXCR, keeping a single row per CDR3 protein. Altogether around 280,000 distinct CDR3 sequences are present, around 27% being singletons, with the ten largest covering 25% to 35%.

The source is a woman aged 70 to 79 in good health. The chain uses TRBV7-6 and TRBJ2-3; no reliable D call. Source material: blood. The CDR3 region has the DNA TGTGCCAGTTCCGGAGATACGCAGTATTTT. Protein product: CASSGDTQYF.